This T cell receptor beta chain was captured by sequencing in a study of blood T cells in healthy people across ages. General study results and limits: In these data, TCR beta diversity tracked strongly with naive T cell percentage. Those diversity estimates obtained from one million T cells were thought to be underestimates. Unknown CMV status may confound age-related changes in expanded clones.

This clonotype was counted a few times. The antigen is not known. For the second PCR, which ran for about 6 to 12 cycles, a sample-barcoded 5' primer and a J-beta primer mix were used. TCRdb used MiXCR to reprocess the 5' RACE reads, holding one entry per CDR3 protein. The sample has about 1.5 million distinct CDR3 sequences, about 42% seen once. Trimming took 3 bases from V and 4 from J, leaving 6 bases between them. The CDR3 has 12 amino acids. PBMCs were isolated at a quantity of at least 7 million per sample. V is TRBV12-3 or TRBV12-4 and J is TRBJ1-2; D not resolved. The sequence came from a woman aged 18-35 years in good health. Sample: blood. The CDR3 here is CASSFSPYGYTF. Written as DNA, the CDR3 is TGTGCCAGCAGTTTTTCCCCCTATGGCTACACCTTC.